The 2 T cell receptor beta chains below were found in one sample sequenced in a study of blood T cell repertoires in COVID-19. TCRdb's copy holds only in-frame clones and misses some; the assay was immunoSEQ multiplex PCR. This table holds around 220,000 clones, 65% to 80% found once. The sequenced sample was peripheral blood. The receptor set was obtained from a woman between 40 and 50 years old with active or convalescent COVID-19.

This chain links TRBV5-1 with TRBJ2-3; TRBD2 aligns across 10 bases. Unmatched junction bases numbered 12, after V lost 2 bases and J lost 0 bases. This CDR3 is built from 19 residues. Germline V gene data show CDR1 as SGHRS and CDR2 as YFSETQ. The CDR3 DNA follows: TGCGCCAGCAGCTTTGAGCGGGGGGGCTCAACCCCTAGCACAGATACGCAGTATTTT. The encoded protein is CASSFERGGSTPSTDTQYF.

The rearrangement joins TRBV9 to TRBJ1-1; TRBD1 is a possible D gene (5 bases). This CDR3 has 13 residues. Germline assignment: CDR1 SGDLS and CDR2 YYNGEE. V gave up 4 bases and J gave up 2 bases, with 9 bases separating them. CDR3 region: CASSTGPNTEAFF. DNA for the CDR3: TGTGCCAGCAGCACAGGACCAAACACTGAAGCTTTCTTT.